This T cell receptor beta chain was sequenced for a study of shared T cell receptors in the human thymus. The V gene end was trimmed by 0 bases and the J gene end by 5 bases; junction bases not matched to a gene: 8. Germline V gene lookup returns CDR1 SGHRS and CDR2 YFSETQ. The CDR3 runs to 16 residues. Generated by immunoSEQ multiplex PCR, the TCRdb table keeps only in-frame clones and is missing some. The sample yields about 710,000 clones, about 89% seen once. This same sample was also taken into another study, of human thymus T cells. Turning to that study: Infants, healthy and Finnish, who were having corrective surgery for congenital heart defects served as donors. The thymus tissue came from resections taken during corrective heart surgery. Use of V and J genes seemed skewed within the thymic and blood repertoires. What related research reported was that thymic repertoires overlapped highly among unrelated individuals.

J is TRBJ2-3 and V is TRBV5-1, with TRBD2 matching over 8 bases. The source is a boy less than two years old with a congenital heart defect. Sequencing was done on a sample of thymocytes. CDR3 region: CASSLVVGGAEDTQYF. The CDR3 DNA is TGCGCCAGCAGCTTGGTAGTCGGGGGGGCGGAAGATACGCAGTATTTT.